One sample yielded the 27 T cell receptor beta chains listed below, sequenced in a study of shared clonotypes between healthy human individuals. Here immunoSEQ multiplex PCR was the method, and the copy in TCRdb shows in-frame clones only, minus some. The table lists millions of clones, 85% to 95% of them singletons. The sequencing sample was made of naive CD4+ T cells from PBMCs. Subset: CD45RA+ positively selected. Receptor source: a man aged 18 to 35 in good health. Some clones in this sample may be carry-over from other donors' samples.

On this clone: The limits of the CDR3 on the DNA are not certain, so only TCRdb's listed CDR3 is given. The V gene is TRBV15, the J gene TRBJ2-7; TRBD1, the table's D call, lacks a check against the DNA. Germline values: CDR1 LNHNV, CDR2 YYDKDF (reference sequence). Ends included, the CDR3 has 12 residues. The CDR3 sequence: CATSVGQGASVF.

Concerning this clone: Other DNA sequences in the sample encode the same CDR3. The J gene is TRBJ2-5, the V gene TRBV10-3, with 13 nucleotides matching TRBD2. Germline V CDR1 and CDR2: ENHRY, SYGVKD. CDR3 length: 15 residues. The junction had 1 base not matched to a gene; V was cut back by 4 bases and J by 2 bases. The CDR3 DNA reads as TGTGCCATCAGTGGGGGACTAGCGGGGCAAGAGACCCAGTACTTC. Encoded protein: CAISGGLAGQETQYF.

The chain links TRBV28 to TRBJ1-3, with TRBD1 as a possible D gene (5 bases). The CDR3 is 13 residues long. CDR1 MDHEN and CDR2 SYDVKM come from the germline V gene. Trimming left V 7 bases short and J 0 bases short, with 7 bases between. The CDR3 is CASNGGSGNTIYF. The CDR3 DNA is TGTGCCAGCAACGGGGGCTCTGGAAACACCATATATTTT.

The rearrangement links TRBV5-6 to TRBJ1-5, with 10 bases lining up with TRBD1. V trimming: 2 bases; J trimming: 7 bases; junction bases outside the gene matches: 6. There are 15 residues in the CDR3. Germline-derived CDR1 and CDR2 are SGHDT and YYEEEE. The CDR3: CASSFGTGVGQPQHF. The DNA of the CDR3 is TGTGCCAGCAGCTTTGGGACAGGGGTCGGCCAGCCCCAGCATTTT.

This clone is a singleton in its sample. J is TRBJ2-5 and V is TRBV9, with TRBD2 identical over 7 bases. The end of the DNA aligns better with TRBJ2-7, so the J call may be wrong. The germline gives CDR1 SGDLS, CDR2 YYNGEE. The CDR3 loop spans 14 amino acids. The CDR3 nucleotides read TGTGCCAGCAGCGTAGGGCTAGCGGATTACGAGCAGTACTTC. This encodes CASSVGLADYEQYF.

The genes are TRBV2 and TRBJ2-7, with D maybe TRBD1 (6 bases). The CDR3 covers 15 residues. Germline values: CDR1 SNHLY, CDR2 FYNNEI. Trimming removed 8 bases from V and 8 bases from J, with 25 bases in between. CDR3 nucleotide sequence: TGTGCCAGCGGATTCAAAACAGGGCTGGGTTGGAAGCAGTACTTC. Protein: CASGFKTGLGWKQYF.

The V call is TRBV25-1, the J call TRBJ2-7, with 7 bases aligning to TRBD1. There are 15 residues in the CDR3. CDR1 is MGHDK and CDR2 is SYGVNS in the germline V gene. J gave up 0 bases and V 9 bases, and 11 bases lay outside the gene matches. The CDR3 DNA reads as TGTGCCAGTTCCCATACACGGGACAGCTCCTACGAGCAGTACTTC. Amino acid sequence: CASSHTRDSSYEQYF.

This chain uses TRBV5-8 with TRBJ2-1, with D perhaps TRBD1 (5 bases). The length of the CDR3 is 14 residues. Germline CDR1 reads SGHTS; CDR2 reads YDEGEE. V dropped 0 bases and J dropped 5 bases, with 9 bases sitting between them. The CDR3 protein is CASSLGQKHNEQFF. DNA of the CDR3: TGTGCCAGCAGCTTGGGACAGAAGCACAATGAGCAGTTCTTC.

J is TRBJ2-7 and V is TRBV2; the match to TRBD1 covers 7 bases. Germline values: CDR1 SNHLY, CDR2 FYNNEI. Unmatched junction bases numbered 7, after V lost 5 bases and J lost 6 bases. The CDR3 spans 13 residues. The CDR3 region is CASSFTQGLEQYF. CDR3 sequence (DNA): TGTGCCAGCAGTTTCACACAGGGGCTCGAGCAGTACTTC.

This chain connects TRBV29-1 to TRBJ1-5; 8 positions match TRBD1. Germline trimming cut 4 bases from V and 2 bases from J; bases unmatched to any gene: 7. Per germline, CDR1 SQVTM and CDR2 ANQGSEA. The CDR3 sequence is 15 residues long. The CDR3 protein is CSVALGQGGNQPQHF. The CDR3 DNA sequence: TGCAGCGTTGCACTCGGACAGGGTGGCAATCAGCCCCAGCATTTT.

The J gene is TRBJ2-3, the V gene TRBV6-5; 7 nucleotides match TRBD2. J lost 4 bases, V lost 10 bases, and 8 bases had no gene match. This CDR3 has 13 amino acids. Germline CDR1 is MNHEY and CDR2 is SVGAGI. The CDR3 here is CATWTRSPDTQYF. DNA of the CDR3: TGTGCCACCTGGACTAGAAGTCCAGATACGCAGTATTTT.

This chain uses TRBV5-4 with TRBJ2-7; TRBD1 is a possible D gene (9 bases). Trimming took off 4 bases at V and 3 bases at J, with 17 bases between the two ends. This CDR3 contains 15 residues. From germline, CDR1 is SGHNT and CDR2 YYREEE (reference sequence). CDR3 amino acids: CASSRGGQGNYEQYF. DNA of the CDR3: TGTGCCAGCAGCCGGGGGGGACAGGGAAACTACGAGCAGTACTTC.

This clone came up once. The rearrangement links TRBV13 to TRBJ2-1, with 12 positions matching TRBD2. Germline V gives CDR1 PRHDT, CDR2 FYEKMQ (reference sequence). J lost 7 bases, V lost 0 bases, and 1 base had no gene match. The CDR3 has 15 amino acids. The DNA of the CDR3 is TGTGCCAGCAGCTTAGGACTAGCGGGAGGTAATGAGCAGTTCTTC. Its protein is CASSLGLAGGNEQFF.

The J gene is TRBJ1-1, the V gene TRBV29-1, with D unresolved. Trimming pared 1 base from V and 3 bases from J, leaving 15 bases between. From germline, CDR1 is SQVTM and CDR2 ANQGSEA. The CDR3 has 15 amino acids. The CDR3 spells CSVEGLVRVDTEAFF. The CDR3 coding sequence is TGCAGCGTTGAAGGTTTGGTACGGGTAGACACTGAAGCTTTCTTT.

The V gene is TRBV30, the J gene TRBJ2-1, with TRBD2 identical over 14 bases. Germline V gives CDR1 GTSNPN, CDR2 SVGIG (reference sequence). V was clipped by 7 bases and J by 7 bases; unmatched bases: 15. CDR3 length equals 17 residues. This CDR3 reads CASPGLAGVGTGNEQFF. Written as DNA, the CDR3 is TGTGCCTCACCGGGACTAGCGGGAGTCGGTACGGGGAATGAGCAGTTCTTC.

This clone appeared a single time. The CDR3 reads CASSGTAPTSDTQYF. The CDR3 region has the DNA TGTGCCAGCAGTGGGACAGCCCCTACTTCGGATACGCAGTATTTT. The chain uses TRBV2 and TRBJ2-3; a possible D gene is TRBD1 (6 bases). With 4 bases removed from V and 6 bases from J, the gap between germline ends came to 17 bases. This CDR3 is 15 amino acids long. CDR1 and CDR2 from the germline V gene are SNHLY and FYNNEI.

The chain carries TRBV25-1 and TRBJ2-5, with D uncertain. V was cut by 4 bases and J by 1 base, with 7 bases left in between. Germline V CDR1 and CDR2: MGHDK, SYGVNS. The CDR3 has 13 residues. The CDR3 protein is CASSGGPQETQYF. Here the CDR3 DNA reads TGTGCCAGCAGTGGAGGTCCCCAAGAGACCCAGTACTTC.

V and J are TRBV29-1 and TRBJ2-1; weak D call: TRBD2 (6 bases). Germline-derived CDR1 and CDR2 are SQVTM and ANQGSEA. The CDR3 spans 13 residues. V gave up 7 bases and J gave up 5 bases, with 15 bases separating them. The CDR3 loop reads CSAAGTPNNEQFF. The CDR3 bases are TGCAGCGCTGCTGGGACTCCAAACAATGAGCAGTTCTTC.

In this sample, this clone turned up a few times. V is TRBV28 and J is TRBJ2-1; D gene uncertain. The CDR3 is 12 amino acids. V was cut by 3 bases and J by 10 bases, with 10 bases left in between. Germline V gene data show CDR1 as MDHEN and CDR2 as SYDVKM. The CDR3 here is CASSLVLREQFF. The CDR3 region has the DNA TGTGCCAGCAGTTTGGTGCTCCGGGAGCAGTTCTTC.

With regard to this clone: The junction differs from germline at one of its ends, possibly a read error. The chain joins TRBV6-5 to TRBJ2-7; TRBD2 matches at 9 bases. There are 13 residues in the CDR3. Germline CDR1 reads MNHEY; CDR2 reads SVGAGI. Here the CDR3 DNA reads TGTGCCAGCAGTTACTCGGTTAGCGGGAGTATTAACTTC. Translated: CASSYSVSGSINF.

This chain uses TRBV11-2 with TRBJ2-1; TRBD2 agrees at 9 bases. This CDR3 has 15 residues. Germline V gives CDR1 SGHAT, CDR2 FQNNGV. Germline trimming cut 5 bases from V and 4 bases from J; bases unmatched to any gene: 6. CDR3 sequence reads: CASSRLAGPYNEQFF. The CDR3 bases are TGTGCCAGCAGCCGCCTAGCGGGACCTTACAATGAGCAGTTCTTC.

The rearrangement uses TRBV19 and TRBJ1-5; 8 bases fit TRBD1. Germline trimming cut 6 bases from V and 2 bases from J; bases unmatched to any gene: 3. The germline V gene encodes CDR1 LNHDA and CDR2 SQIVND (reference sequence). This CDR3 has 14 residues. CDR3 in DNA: TGTGCCAGTAGCAGGGGGCCGGGCAATCAGCCCCAGCATTTT. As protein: CASSRGPGNQPQHF.

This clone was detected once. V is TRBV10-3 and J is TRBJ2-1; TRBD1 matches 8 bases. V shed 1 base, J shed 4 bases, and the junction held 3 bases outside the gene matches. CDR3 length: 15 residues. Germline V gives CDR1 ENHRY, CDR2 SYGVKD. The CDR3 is CAISEFRDRYNEQFF. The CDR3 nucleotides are TGTGCCATCAGTGAGTTTAGGGACAGGTACAATGAGCAGTTCTTC.

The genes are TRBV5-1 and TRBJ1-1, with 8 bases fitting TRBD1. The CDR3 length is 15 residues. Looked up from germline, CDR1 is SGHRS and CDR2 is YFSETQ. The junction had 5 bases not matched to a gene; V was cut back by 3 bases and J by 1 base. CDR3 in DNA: TGCGCCAGCAGCTCCCACACAGGGGGGAACACTGAAGCTTTCTTT. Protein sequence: CASSSHTGGNTEAFF. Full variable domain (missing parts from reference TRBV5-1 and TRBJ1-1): KAGVTQTPRYLIKTRGQQVTLSCSPISGHRSVSWYQQTPGQGLQFLFEYFSETQRNKGNFPGRFSGRQFSNSRSEMNVSTLELGDSALYLCASSSHTGGNTEAFFGQGTRLTVV.

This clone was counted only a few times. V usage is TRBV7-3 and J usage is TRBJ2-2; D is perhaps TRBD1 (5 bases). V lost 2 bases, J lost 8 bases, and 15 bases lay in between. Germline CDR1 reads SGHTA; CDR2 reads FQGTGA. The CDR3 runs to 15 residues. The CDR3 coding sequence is TGTGCCAGCAGCTTATCTCAGGGCCCCTCAGGGGAGCTGTTTTTT. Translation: CASSLSQGPSGELFF.

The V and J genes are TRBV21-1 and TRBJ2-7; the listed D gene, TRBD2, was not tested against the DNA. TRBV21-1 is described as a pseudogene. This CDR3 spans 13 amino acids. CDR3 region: CASSARGSYEQYF. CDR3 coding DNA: TGTGCCAGCAGCGCCCGGGGGTCCTACGAGCAGTACTTC.

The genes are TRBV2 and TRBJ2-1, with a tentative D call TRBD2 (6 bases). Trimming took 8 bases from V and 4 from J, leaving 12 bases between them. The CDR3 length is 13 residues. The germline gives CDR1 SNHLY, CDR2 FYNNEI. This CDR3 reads CASAPSVYNEQFF. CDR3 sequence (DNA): TGTGCCAGCGCGCCTAGCGTGTACAATGAGCAGTTCTTC.